The rows below give T cell receptor beta chains drawn from one sample of a study of graft-versus-host responses after intestinal transplantation. Data came from immunoSEQ multiplex PCR; TCRdb stores just in-frame clones and leaves some out. The repertoire consists of approximately 38,000 clones, with 80% to 85% occurring once and the leading ten covering roughly 3.6%. This sample comprised PBMCs, obtained 1,000 to 1,200 days after transplant. The receptors were sampled from a human patient who received an intestinal transplant, so some T cells may come from the graft donor. Each CDR3 is given with its conserved first and last residue. Each record gives: clone size, V gene, J gene, CDR3 protein. Clone size is shown for a subset of rows, as once, few, many or a class of expanded clone.

clone_size: -; v_call: TRBV23-1; j_call: TRBJ1-5; cdr3_aa: CASSQTPGTGTVSNQPQHF
clone_size: -; v_call: TRBV9; j_call: TRBJ2-3; cdr3_aa: CASSVRESVDTQYF
clone_size: -; v_call: TRBV19; j_call: TRBJ1-5; cdr3_aa: CASTARGINQPQHF
clone_size: -; v_call: TRBV7-8; j_call: TRBJ1-1; cdr3_aa: CASRRGDTEAFF
clone_size: -; v_call: TRBV9; j_call: TRBJ2-1; cdr3_aa: CASSASPTTGDNEQFF
clone_size: -; v_call: TRBV5-1; j_call: TRBJ2-1; cdr3_aa: CASSWTSGSTYNEQFF
clone_size: -; v_call: TRBV2; j_call: TRBJ2-3; cdr3_aa: CASSGSGLATTDTQYF
clone_size: -; v_call: TRBV28; j_call: TRBJ2-7; cdr3_aa: CASSKTGNSYEQYF
clone_size: -; v_call: TRBV6-1; j_call: TRBJ2-7; cdr3_aa: CASSRALDHYEQYF
clone_size: -; v_call: TRBV28; j_call: TRBJ2-3; cdr3_aa: CASSLLAATQYF
clone_size: -; v_call: TRBV28; j_call: TRBJ2-5; cdr3_aa: CASSLIRGGWYQETQYF
clone_size: -; v_call: TRBV7-3; j_call: TRBJ2-5; cdr3_aa: CASSLTGGGGETQYF
clone_size: -; v_call: TRBV2; j_call: TRBJ2-7; cdr3_aa: CASRPQGYEQYF
clone_size: -; v_call: TRBV7-7; j_call: TRBJ2-4; cdr3_aa: CASSLSADGLAKNIQYF
clone_size: -; v_call: TRBV6-4; j_call: TRBJ2-7; cdr3_aa: CASSDSWAGSYEQYF
clone_size: -; v_call: TRBV28; j_call: TRBJ1-1; cdr3_aa: CASSPGAPEVNEAFF
clone_size: -; v_call: TRBV7-9; j_call: TRBJ2-2; cdr3_aa: CASSLEGPTGELFF
clone_size: -; v_call: TRBV19; j_call: TRBJ1-2; cdr3_aa: CASSLKGQGSSNYGYTF
clone_size: medium-sized; v_call: TRBV7-3; j_call: TRBJ2-7; cdr3_aa: CASSPGGGYYEQYF
clone_size: -; v_call: TRBV6-5; j_call: TRBJ2-7; cdr3_aa: CASSLPSREQYF
clone_size: -; v_call: TRBV28; j_call: TRBJ1-1; cdr3_aa: CASRIGGSMNTEAFF
clone_size: -; v_call: TRBV27; j_call: TRBJ2-7; cdr3_aa: CASSSDRGPYEQYF
clone_size: -; v_call: TRBV28; j_call: TRBJ1-2; cdr3_aa: CASSLFGGHYGYTF
clone_size: -; v_call: TRBV5-6; j_call: TRBJ2-2; cdr3_aa: CASSLETWTGELFF
clone_size: -; v_call: TRBV6-1; j_call: TRBJ2-1; cdr3_aa: CASSDLPRYNEQFF
clone_size: -; v_call: TRBV4-1; j_call: TRBJ2-7; cdr3_aa: CASSQIAGDSSYEQYF
clone_size: -; v_call: TRBV7-6; j_call: TRBJ2-7; cdr3_aa: CASSLTGTREAEQYF